These 26 T cell receptor beta chains share one sample of origin, sequenced in a study of blood T cells in healthy people across ages. A sample-barcoded 5' primer and a J-beta primer mix were used in a second PCR of about 7 to 12 cycles. TCRdb analysed the 5' RACE reads with MiXCR anew, one entry per CDR3 protein. Of 450,000 to 650,000 distinct CDR3 sequences in the sample, more than 20% were seen once. These data were also reused for a study on T cells of mothers and their children.

The sample consisted of blood. The source of these receptors is a boy aged 10-17 years in good health.

This clonotype was detected ten times or more. The chain combines TRBV29-1 with TRBJ2-1; TRBD2 is a possible D gene (5 bases). V shed 2 bases and J shed 6 bases, with 17 bases lying between them. Germline assignment: CDR1 SQVTM and CDR2 ANQGSEA. This CDR3 comprises 15 residues. CDR3 nucleotides: TGCAGCGTTGAAAATCCTCGCGGGCCTCGCAATGAGCAGTTCTTC. It translates to CSVENPRGPRNEQFF.

The V and J genes are TRBV7-9 and TRBJ1-2; 7 bases are a match to TRBD1. The germline gives CDR1 SEHNR, CDR2 FQNEAQ (reference sequence). There are 14 residues in the CDR3. J lost 5 bases, V lost 0 bases, and 3 bases had no gene match. The CDR3: CASSLAQTGYGYTF. As DNA, the CDR3 is TGTGCCAGCAGCTTAGCGCAGACAGGGTATGGCTACACCTTC.

The chain carries TRBV6-1 and TRBJ2-7, with 11 bases that match TRBD2. CDR3 length equals 13 residues. Germline lookup yields CDR1 MNHNS and CDR2 SASEGT. The V segment lost 6 bases and the J segment 7 bases; nucleotides outside the gene matches: 5. DNA for the CDR3: TGTGCCAGCAGGACTAGCGGGATCAGAGAGCAGTACTTC. Translating gives CASRTSGIREQYF.

A few counts support this clonotype. The V gene is TRBV6-6, the J gene TRBJ1-3, with D perhaps matching TRBD1 (5 bases). V dropped 2 bases and J dropped 0 bases, with 11 bases sitting between them. The germline V gene has CDR1 MNHNY and CDR2 SVGAGI (reference sequence). There are 16 residues in the CDR3. This chain's CDR3 is CASSYVGASSGNTIYF. In DNA form, the CDR3 reads TGTGCCAGCAGTTACGTCGGGGCCAGCTCTGGAAACACCATATATTTT.

This clonotype occurred a few times. The chain recombines TRBV27 with TRBJ2-1; 11 bases agree with TRBD2. Germline V CDR1 and CDR2: MNHEY, SMNVEV (reference sequence). The V segment lost 10 bases and the J segment 3 bases; nucleotides outside the gene matches: 14. The CDR3 extends over 17 amino acids. CDR3 bases: TGTGCCACCCAGTCGACTTGGCTAGCGGGGGGCTACAATGAGCAGTTCTTC. Translated: CATQSTWLAGGYNEQFF.

Regarding this clonotype: This sequence may be a read error, since a much larger clone differs from it by one base. The chain has TRBV5-1 and TRBJ1-2; D ambiguous. Germline CDR1 SGHRS, CDR2 YFSETQ. This CDR3 spans 14 amino acids. In DNA form, the CDR3 reads TGCGCCAACAGCTTGATGCAGGCTAACTATGGCTACACCTTC. Translating gives CANSLMQANYGYTF.

This clonotype has only a few counts. The rearrangement links TRBV10-2 to TRBJ2-5, with 7 bases matching TRBD2. The J call is doubtful: the DNA matches TRBJ2-1 better. Germline CDR1 WSHSY, CDR2 SAAADI. This CDR3 is built from 18 residues. The CDR3 sequence is CASSESIIGLAVNNEQFF. The CDR3 DNA follows: TGCGCCAGCAGTGAGTCGATTATAGGGCTAGCGGTAAACAATGAGCAGTTCTTC.

This clonotype was counted between two and nine times. CDR3 nucleotides: TGTGCCACCAGCAGGGACAGGGCTAATGAAAAACTGTTTTTT. Amino acids: CATSRDRANEKLFF. The chain joins TRBV15 to TRBJ1-4, with TRBD1 identical over 8 bases. Losses at the gene ends were 3 bases for V and 3 bases for J; bases not matched to a gene: 0. This CDR3 has 14 amino acids. Germline CDR1 reads LNHNV; CDR2 reads YYDKDF (reference sequence).

This clonotype turned up a few times. The genes are TRBV4-1 and TRBJ2-2; 7 bases agree with TRBD1. CDR1 and CDR2 (germline): MGHRA, YSYEKL. This CDR3 comprises 16 residues. Trimming took 3 bases from V and 1 from J; bases not matched to a gene: 5. CDR3 sequence (DNA): TGCGCCAGCAGCCACCCCAGACAGGGGAACACCGGGGAGCTGTTTTTT. This sequence encodes CASSHPRQGNTGELFF.

This clonotype has a count of ten or more. The junction does not match germline at one end; this may be a read error. V is TRBV27 and J is TRBJ1-5; D is unresolved. Germline CDR1 MNHEY, CDR2 SMNVEV (reference sequence). The CDR3 runs to 14 residues. DNA of the CDR3: TGTGCCAGCAGCTTATTGGGTGGCAATCAGCCCCAGCATTTT. It encodes CASSLLGGNQPQHF.

The chain employs TRBV4-3 and TRBJ2-7, with D perhaps given as TRBD1 or TRBD2 (5 bases each). Germline V gene lookup returns CDR1 LGHNA and CDR2 YSLEER. V lost 3 bases to trimming and J lost 2 bases, with 11 bases between them. This CDR3 region has 14 residues. The CDR3 DNA reads TGCGCCAGCAGCCAGACGAGGGGCGCCTACGAGCAGTACTTC. It yields the protein CASSQTRGAYEQYF.

J is TRBJ1-3 and V is TRBV5-1; D gene uncertain. CDR1 SGHRS and CDR2 YFSETQ come from the germline V gene. V lost 7 bases and J lost 0, with 11 bases in between. The CDR3 extends over 14 amino acids. CDR3 coding DNA: TGCGCCAGCCAATTGGGGAGCTCTGGAAACACCATATATTTT. This codes for CASQLGSSGNTIYF.

The V gene is TRBV4-2, the J gene TRBJ1-1; no clear D gene. The CDR3 sequence is 14 residues long. Trimming removed 6 bases from V and 4 bases from J, with 15 bases in between. Germline V lookup: CDR1 LGHNA, CDR2 YNFKEQ. The CDR3 here is CASRKDSTGTEAFF. The CDR3 bases are TGTGCCAGCAGGAAGGACTCGACGGGCACTGAAGCTTTCTTT.

The rearrangement joins TRBV4-2 to TRBJ2-5, with D unclear. Germline lookup yields CDR1 LGHNA and CDR2 YNFKEQ. V was shortened by 3 bases and J by 1 base, with 12 bases between the two germline ends. The CDR3 extends over 15 amino acids. This CDR3 reads CASSHPHTPQETQYF. The CDR3 bases are TGTGCCAGCAGCCATCCCCATACCCCCCAAGAGACCCAGTACTTC.

In its sample, this clonotype was seen a few times. The chain links TRBV2 to TRBJ2-5; TRBD1 might be the D (5 bases). Between the trimmed V and J ends, which lost 6 bases and 4 bases, there was a span of 15 bases. The CDR3 extends over 14 amino acids. Germline lookup yields CDR1 SNHLY and CDR2 FYNNEI. CDR3 residues: CASRNRGWAETQYF. CDR3 DNA: TGTGCCAGCAGGAATAGGGGTTGGGCAGAGACCCAGTACTTC.

This clonotype was seen only a few times. The rearrangement joins TRBV4-3 to TRBJ2-2, with 9 bases identical to TRBD2. CDR1 is LGHNA, CDR2 YSLEER, per germline. V gave up 0 bases and J gave up 6 bases; unmatched junction bases: 2. The CDR3 extends over 15 amino acids. The CDR3 protein is CASSQDRTSAGELFF. The CDR3 DNA reads TGCGCCAGCAGCCAAGATAGGACTAGCGCCGGGGAGCTGTTTTTT.

This clonotype was picked up a small number of times. The CDR3 spells CASRGGTNEKLFF. As DNA, the CDR3 is TGCGCCAGCAGGGGGGGAACTAATGAAAAACTGTTTTTT. The V call is TRBV4-3, the J call TRBJ1-4; possible D gene TRBD1, 5 bases. This CDR3 contains 13 residues. Trimming cost V 6 bases and J 1 base, with 6 bases left between them. The germline V gene encodes CDR1 LGHNA and CDR2 YSLEER.

The chain employs TRBV20-1 and TRBJ1-1; TRBD1 aligns across 9 bases. The CDR3 has 12 residues. V shed 5 bases, J shed 11 bases, and the junction held 9 bases outside the gene matches. CDR1 and CDR2 (germline): DFQATT, SNEGSKA (reference sequence). CDR3 coding DNA: TGCAGTGCTTCCACAGGGGGCAAGTTCGCTTTCTTT. Amino acid sequence: CSASTGGKFAFF.

This sequence joins TRBV29-1 and TRBJ2-5, with 7 bases fitting TRBD2. The germline V gene has CDR1 SQVTM and CDR2 ANQGSEA. This CDR3 is 12 amino acids long. V was pared by 7 bases and J by 5 bases, with 7 bases of the junction left unmatched. The CDR3 loop reads CSGGGAGETQYF. The CDR3 nucleotides read TGCAGCGGCGGGGGAGCAGGGGAGACCCAGTACTTC.

Regarding this clonotype: A read error may be the cause here, since a much bigger clone is one base away. The chain is built from TRBV10-3 and TRBJ2-3; 8 bases are shared with TRBD2. With V trimmed by 2 bases and J by 4 bases, 8 bases remained unmatched. Germline values: CDR1 ENHRY, CDR2 SYGVKD. There are 16 residues in the CDR3. The CDR3 region has the DNA TGTGCCATCAGTGAGGGGACTAACGGGGGGGCAGATACGCAGTATTTT. Amino acids: CAISEGTNGGADTQYF.

The chain couples TRBV28 to TRBJ2-7; 7 bases agree with TRBD2. Germline loops: CDR1 MDHEN, CDR2 SYDVKM. V lost 5 bases and J lost 2; bases outside the gene matches: 9. CDR3 size: 15 residues. The CDR3 nucleotides read TGTGCCAGCAGTCCCCAAGCGGGGCCCCCCTACGAGCAGTACTTC. It yields the protein CASSPQAGPPYEQYF. The full variable domain, in which reference TRBV28 and TRBJ2-7 provide the parts outside the CDR3, is DVKVTQSSRYLVKRTGEKVFLECVQDMDHENMFWYRQDPGLGLRLIYFSYDVKMKEKGDIPEGYSVSREKKERFSLILESASTNQTSMYLCASSPQAGPPYEQYFGPGTRLTVT.

This clonotype was counted a few times. The rearrangement links TRBV18 to TRBJ2-3; D unclear. CDR1 and CDR2 (germline): KGHSH, LQKENI. V lost 2 bases and J lost 3, with 9 bases in between. This CDR3 is built from 14 residues. The DNA for the CDR3 is TGTGCCAGCTCACCAGGGATCACTACAGATACGCAGTATTTT. Translating it yields CASSPGITTDTQYF. The full variable domain, with the rest looked up from reference TRBV18 and TRBJ2-3, is NAGVMQNPRHLVRRRGQEARLRCSPMKGHSHVYWYRQLPEEGLKFMVYLQKENIIDESGMPKERFSAEFPKEGPSILRIQQVVRGDSAAYFCASSPGITTDTQYFGPGTRLTVL.

The gene calls are TRBV14 and TRBJ2-1; the D call may be TRBD1 or TRBD2 (5 bases each). CDR1 is SGHDN and CDR2 is FVKESK in the germline V gene. This CDR3 is built from 15 residues. V was clipped by 5 bases and J by 5 bases, with 16 bases between them. DNA for the CDR3: TGTGCCAGCAGCTATCTGAGGGACCAGGACAATGAGCAGTTCTTC. Its protein product is CASSYLRDQDNEQFF.

The chain has TRBV29-1 and TRBJ2-7, with 7 bases matching TRBD2. The CDR3 has 15 amino acids. Germline CDR1 and CDR2: SQVTM and ANQGSEA. Trimming cost V 6 bases and J 0 bases; bases outside gene matches: 11. The CDR3 bases are TGCAGCGTCTGGCTAGCGGAACGAACCTCCTACGAGCAGTACTTC. Encoded protein: CSVWLAERTSYEQYF.

Ten or more counts support this clonotype. The J gene is TRBJ2-7, the V gene TRBV29-1; D is unresolved. CDR1 is SQVTM, CDR2 ANQGSEA, per germline. The CDR3 length is 12 residues. V lost 0 bases and J lost 0, with 3 bases in between. This chain's CDR3 is CSVEEDSYEQYF. Here the CDR3 DNA reads TGCAGCGTTGAAGAGGACTCCTACGAGCAGTACTTC.

This clonotype has only a few counts. The rearrangement links TRBV29-1 to TRBJ2-7, with TRBD2 matching over 10 bases. Germline loops: CDR1 SQVTM, CDR2 ANQGSEA. Trimming cost V 7 bases and J 1 base; bases outside gene matches: 7. The CDR3 is made up of 14 amino acids. The CDR3 nucleotides read TGCAGCGGTTTAAGAGCGGGAGGGTCCTACGAGCAGTACTTC. Amino acid sequence: CSGLRAGGSYEQYF.